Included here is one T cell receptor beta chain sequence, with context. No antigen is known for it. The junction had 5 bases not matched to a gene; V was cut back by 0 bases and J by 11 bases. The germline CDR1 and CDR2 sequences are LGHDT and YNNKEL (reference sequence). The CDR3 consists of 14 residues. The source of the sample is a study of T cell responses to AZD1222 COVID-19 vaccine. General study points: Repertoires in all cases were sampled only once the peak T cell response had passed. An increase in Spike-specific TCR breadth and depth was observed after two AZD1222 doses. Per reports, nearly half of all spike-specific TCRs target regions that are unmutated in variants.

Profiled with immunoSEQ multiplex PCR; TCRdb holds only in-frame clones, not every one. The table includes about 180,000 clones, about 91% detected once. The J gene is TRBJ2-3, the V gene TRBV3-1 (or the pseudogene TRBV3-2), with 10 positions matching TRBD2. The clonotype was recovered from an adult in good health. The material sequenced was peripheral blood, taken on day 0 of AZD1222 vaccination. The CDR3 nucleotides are TGTGCCAGCAGCCAAGATAGCGGGGGGCTCCTGCAGTATTTT. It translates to CASSQDSGGLLQYF.